These 23 T cell receptor beta chains share one sample of origin, sequenced in a study of T cells in Graves' hyperthyroidism and ophthalmopathy. Authors of the study amplified TCR beta CDR3 regions from RNA transcripts. With the HTBI primer set, the TCR CDR3 went through a first round of RT-PCR. TCRdb itself ran the multiplex PCR reads through MiXCR, one entry per CDR3 protein. Here the sample spans approximately 420,000 distinct CDR3 sequences, approximately 14% being singletons. The sample consisted of blood. All receptors derive from a woman aged 18-35 years with Graves' hyperthyroidism.

This CDR3 reads CASSDSGSGSDEQFF. DNA of the CDR3: TGTGCCAGCAGTGACTCGGGTAGCGGGAGTGATGAGCAGTTCTTC. The chain links TRBV6-4 to TRBJ2-1; 9 positions match TRBD2. This CDR3 comprises 15 residues. Germline-derived CDR1 and CDR2 are MRHNA and SNTAGT. With 0 bases clipped from V and 8 bases from J, the junction kept 5 bases outside the gene matches.

This clonotype showed up just a few times. V gene TRBV20-1 combines with J gene TRBJ2-5, with D possibly being TRBD1 (5 bases). The CDR3 extends over 11 amino acids. The V end was cut by 4 bases, the J end by 3 bases, with 6 bases between. The germline V gene encodes CDR1 DFQATT and CDR2 SNEGSKA (reference sequence). CDR3 DNA sequence: TGCAGTGCTACCAGGGAAGAGACCCAGTACTTC. This sequence encodes CSATREETQYF.

This clonotype occurred many times. J is TRBJ1-1 and V is TRBV12-3 or TRBV12-4; tentative D call: TRBD1 (5 bases). The CDR3 covers 13 residues. V was shortened by 6 bases and J by 10 bases, with 18 bases between the two germline ends. The CDR3 loop reads CASSSLEGRRAFF. The CDR3 DNA sequence: TGTGCCAGCAGCTCCTTAGAGGGGCGAAGAGCTTTCTTT.

This clonotype has a count of ten or more. The V call is TRBV6-1, the J call TRBJ2-5; D unclear. This CDR3 spans 15 amino acids. The V end was cut by 6 bases, the J end by 5 bases, with 19 bases between. Germline CDR1 is MNHNS and CDR2 is SASEGT. CDR3 sequence reads: CASSSRDKYAETQYF. The CDR3 nucleotides are TGTGCCAGCAGCTCCCGCGACAAGTACGCTGAGACCCAGTACTTC.

This clonotype was found many times. The CDR3 reads CASSLVRGTMNTEAFF. The CDR3 region has the DNA TGCGCCAGCAGCTTGGTCCGGGGGACCATGAACACTGAAGCTTTCTTT. The gene calls are TRBV5-1 and TRBJ1-1; D is possibly TRBD1 (5 bases). The CDR3 has 16 residues. The V and J ends lost 0 bases and 0 bases respectively, with 12 bases between them. CDR1 is SGHRS and CDR2 is YFSETQ in the germline V gene.

The genes are TRBV7-3 and TRBJ2-7; 9 bases line up with TRBD2. Germline CDR1 reads SGHTA; CDR2 reads FQGTGA. J was trimmed by 2 bases and V by 5 bases; bases with no gene match: 16. This CDR3 region has 18 residues. CDR3 DNA: TGTGCCAGCAGCAACACCCCCCTAGCGGGGTTAGGAACCTACGAGCAGTACTTC. Amino acid sequence: CASSNTPLAGLGTYEQYF.

This clonotype was seen ten or more times. V and J are TRBV27 and TRBJ2-7; TRBD1 might be the D (7 bases). V shed 1 base and J shed 6 bases, with 19 bases lying between them. The length of the CDR3 is 16 residues. CDR1 is MNHEY, CDR2 SMNVEV, per germline (reference sequence). CDR3 protein: CASSLWIGAGGGEQYF. The CDR3 DNA is TGTGCCAGCAGTTTATGGATTGGGGCAGGGGGAGGCGAGCAGTACTTC.

The rearrangement links TRBV19 to TRBJ2-7; TRBD1 might be the D (7 bases). Germline CDR1 and CDR2: LNHDA and SQIVND (reference sequence). The germline V and J ends were trimmed by 1 base and 2 bases, with 12 bases remaining between them. The CDR3 contains 15 residues. CDR3 nucleotides: TGTGCCAGTAGTATAGGACAGGGAGGACCCTACGAGCAGTACTTC. It translates to CASSIGQGGPYEQYF.

This clonotype came up a few times. The rearrangement joins TRBV18 to TRBJ1-1; a possible D gene is TRBD1 (6 bases). V was clipped by 6 bases and J by 1 base, with 15 bases between them. Germline V lookup: CDR1 KGHSH, CDR2 LQKENI. The CDR3 is 15 residues long. The CDR3 DNA follows: TGTGCCAGCTCCCTCGGGACACAGAGGAACACTGAAGCTTTCTTT. Its protein product is CASSLGTQRNTEAFF.

At least ten counts were recorded for this clonotype. The V call is TRBV12-3 or TRBV12-4, the J call TRBJ1-2, with TRBD1 as a possible D gene (5 bases). The CDR3 is made up of 14 amino acids. Trimming removed 3 bases from V and 5 bases from J, with 13 bases in between. The CDR3 is CASSFGSGRYGYTF. The CDR3 DNA sequence: TGTGCCAGCAGTTTCGGATCAGGGCGGTATGGCTACACCTTC.

This clonotype was seen a handful of times. The chain uses TRBV29-1 and TRBJ2-7; D is unresolved. V was cut by 4 bases and J by 3 bases, with 7 bases left in between. This CDR3 is 11 amino acids long. The germline gives CDR1 SQVTM, CDR2 ANQGSEA. DNA for the CDR3: TGCAGCGTTGGGCCGGGCTACGAGCAGTACTTC. This gives the protein CSVGPGYEQYF.

In its sample, this clonotype was seen many times. The chain links TRBV6-2 or TRBV6-3 to TRBJ2-7; 9 bases line up with TRBD2. V shed 0 bases and J 3 bases; nucleotides not matched to a gene: 6. The CDR3 loop spans 16 amino acids. The germline V gene encodes CDR1 MNHEY and CDR2 SVGEGT. The CDR3 coding sequence is TGTGCCAGCAGTTACTCGATGGCGGGAGGGAACTACGAGCAGTACTTC. The encoded protein is CASSYSMAGGNYEQYF.

This clonotype has ten or more counts. The rearrangement links TRBV2 to TRBJ2-3; maybe TRBD2 (7 bases). Germline loops: CDR1 SNHLY, CDR2 FYNNEI. Trimming removed 4 bases from V and 2 bases from J, with 16 bases in between. The CDR3 length is 16 residues. CDR3 DNA sequence: TGTGCCAGCAGTGGGTTAGGGGCGGGGGCCACAGATACGCAGTATTTT. Protein: CASSGLGAGATDTQYF.

This clonotype was observed many times. V is TRBV20-1 and J is TRBJ2-5; D is unresolved. Per the germline V gene, CDR1 is DFQATT and CDR2 is SNEGSKA (reference sequence). V was cut by 3 bases and J by 5 bases, with 10 bases left in between. The CDR3 runs to 12 residues. This CDR3 is CSARDVFETQYF. In nucleotides, the CDR3 is TGCAGTGCTAGGGATGTCTTTGAGACCCAGTACTTC.

This clonotype appeared many times. V gene TRBV13 combines with J gene TRBJ1-1; D might be TRBD1 (5 bases). This CDR3 has 12 residues. Germline CDR1 is PRHDT and CDR2 is FYEKMQ (reference sequence). V shed 7 bases and J shed 9 bases, with 15 bases lying between them. CDR3: CASTLAGGQAFF. The CDR3 region has the DNA TGTGCCAGCACCCTGGCGGGGGGACAAGCTTTCTTT.

The J gene is TRBJ2-7, the V gene TRBV7-9, with 10 bases matching TRBD2. The J segment lost 1 base and the V segment lost 5 bases, leaving 11 bases of the junction unmatched. The CDR3 covers 17 residues. Germline loops: CDR1 SEHNR, CDR2 FQNEAQ (reference sequence). The CDR3: CASSPRLAGLGSYEQYF. CDR3 DNA sequence: TGTGCCAGCAGCCCGAGACTAGCGGGCCTTGGTTCCTACGAGCAGTACTTC.

The J gene is TRBJ1-6, the V gene TRBV7-9, with D possibly being TRBD1 (5 bases). V shed 5 bases and J shed 10 bases, with 24 bases lying between them. Germline CDR1 and CDR2: SEHNR and FQNEAQ (reference sequence). The CDR3 loop spans 17 amino acids. The CDR3 loop reads CASSPPGTSGPSSPLHF. CDR3 DNA: TGTGCCAGCAGCCCGCCGGGGACCTCGGGACCGAGCTCACCCCTCCACTTT.

V gene TRBV7-9 combines with J gene TRBJ2-6, with D tentatively TRBD1 (6 bases). Germline CDR1 SEHNR, CDR2 FQNEAQ (reference sequence). V lost 5 bases and J lost 0, with 14 bases in between. The CDR3 is 17 amino acids. The DNA for the CDR3 is TGTGCCAGCAGCCGGACAGAAACCCTCTCTGGGGCCAACGTCCTGACTTTC. It specifies CASSRTETLSGANVLTF.

The table lists this clonotype with a few counts. V and J are TRBV19 and TRBJ2-3; D not certain. CDR1 LNHDA and CDR2 SQIVND come from the germline V gene (reference sequence). The V end was cut by 7 bases, the J end by 0 bases, with 8 bases between. The CDR3 consists of 13 residues. The DNA for the CDR3 is TGTGCCAGTACCCCATCTAGCACAGATACGCAGTATTTT. It yields the protein CASTPSSTDTQYF.

This clonotype was counted at least ten times. This chain connects TRBV6-1 to TRBJ2-3; the D gene is possibly TRBD1 (5 bases). This CDR3 region has 14 residues. Trimming pared 2 bases from V and 4 bases from J, leaving 10 bases between. Germline CDR1 reads MNHNS; CDR2 reads SASEGT. The CDR3 DNA follows: TGTGCCAGCAGTGAATCAGGGAACCCAGATACGCAGTATTTT. Protein: CASSESGNPDTQYF.

The chain uses TRBV7-9 and TRBJ2-3, with a weak D call TRBD2 (5 bases). This CDR3 contains 14 residues. V gave up 1 base and J gave up 6 bases, with 11 bases separating them. CDR1 and CDR2 from the germline V gene are SEHNR and FQNEAQ (reference sequence). CDR3 nucleotides: TGTGCCAGCAGCTTAGAGACGGGATCCGATACGCAGTATTTT. Amino acids: CASSLETGSDTQYF.

This clonotype was detected ten times or more. V gene TRBV20-1 combines with J gene TRBJ2-1; D unresolved. CDR3 size: 14 residues. V lost 5 bases and J 0 bases, leaving 11 bases between the germline ends. The V gene's germline CDR1 is DFQATT and CDR2 SNEGSKA (reference sequence). The CDR3 sequence is CSARQPSSYNEQFF. The DNA of the CDR3 is TGCAGTGCTCGACAACCGAGCTCCTACAATGAGCAGTTCTTC.

This chain joins TRBV9 and TRBJ2-1, with D unclear. The CDR3 sequence is 15 residues long. Between the trimmed V and J ends, which lost 0 bases and 0 bases, there was a span of 7 bases. Germline assignment: CDR1 SGDLS and CDR2 YYNGEE. CDR3 nucleotide sequence: TGTGCCAGCAGCGTAGACAGCAACTCCTACAATGAGCAGTTCTTC. This gives the protein CASSVDSNSYNEQFF.